Here is one T cell receptor beta chain with its context. Which antigen it targets is not known. No per-base quality is available; no much larger clone lies one base away. A second Seattle source provided samples from volunteer blood donors who had recovered from COVID-19. Collaborating institutions collected whole blood in K2EDTA tubes following their own protocols. For TCRbeta analysis, collaborators shipped samples as frozen whole blood, isolated PBMCs, or DNA extracted from either of those sample types. TCRbeta CDR3 regions were amplified from genomic DNA by means of the immunoSEQ Assay, a bias-controlled multiplex PCR. The published analysis was carried out like this. Within the assay, amplification of reference gene primers was used to estimate how many nucleated cells each sample contained. To quantify the absolute abundance of each unique TCRbeta CDR3 rearrangement, sequence reads were collapsed and filtered. For each sample, productive Simpson clonality was calculated as the square root of Simpson's diversity index across productive rearrangements. The source is immuneACCESS, and TCRdb retained only in-frame sequences with V and J called. Part of the clones is not carried over; for the studies checked, unresolved V genes explain less than half of this, and the remainder is unexplained. V and J calls and clone size are given by that table; D and trimming were obtained from the DNA. Present in this sample are 150,000 to 200,000 clones, 85% to 90% of which were seen just once. 0.7% to 0.9% of the sample belongs to the ten largest clones.

The source of the sample is a study of blood T cell repertoires in COVID-19 (dated by TCRdb to the early 2020s). Looking at the study overall: Samples covering the acute and convalescent phases of COVID-19 were provided by collaborators in the United States, Italy and Spain. The repertoires were made available in a free public database intended to serve as a resource for research on the immune response to SARS-CoV-2. Sample metadata almost always included a de-identified subject ID, COVID-19 status, age in years and sex. Samples were obtained from the ongoing ImmuneRACE study (first 160 participants) and from over 1,000 subjects provided by 6 global collaborators. Where available, HLA class I and class II types were obtained from metadata supplied by the sample provider rather than from assay-based typing. Deeply sampled blood TCRbeta repertoires from subjects exposed to, actively infected with, or recovered from COVID-19 were included in the dataset. The material from the prospective study consisted of cDNA or gDNA derived from T cells, B-cell-depleted T cells, or PBMCs. The paper's findings and limits, for the study overall: Clinical and demographic metadata were provided uncurated, with the amount varying by source and participant.

The clonotype comes from a woman aged 18-29 years who had recovered from COVID-19. Sequences were obtained from peripheral blood.

The sequence in DNA is TGTGCCACCAGCAGGGGGAATGAGCAGTTCTTC. It specifies CATSRGNEQFF. This chain joins TRBV24-1 to TRBJ2-1; 7 nucleotides in the junction match TRBD1. The cysteine opens and the phenylalanine closes a CDR3 of 11 amino acids. Only CDR3 DNA remains: 33 bases, in frame from the first base. CDR1 and CDR2, per the germline V gene, are KGHDR and SFDVKD. Germline trimming: 7 bases from V, 7 bases from J; junction bases outside gene matches: 0.